The clone carrying this TCR beta chain was observed a handful of times. The data originate from a study of T cell repertoires in cytomegalovirus infection. TCRdb called the reads again in MiXCR, with one record for every CDR3 protein. The table lists fewer than 550,000 distinct CDR3 sequences, approximately 15% of them singletons. Germline loops: CDR1 SEHNR, CDR2 FQNEAQ (reference sequence). The CDR3 runs 13 residues. V lost 4 bases to trimming and J lost 9 bases, with 15 bases between them. This TCR derives from a human donor in good health (CMV status not recorded). Some clones in this sample may be carry-over from other donors' samples. The material sequenced was CD8+ T cells from PBMCs. This chain uses TRBV7-9 with TRBJ2-5; TRBD1 or TRBD2 may be the D gene (5 bases each). The CDR3 loop is CASSSGTALPQYF. The CDR3 DNA is TGTGCCAGCAGCTCCGGGACGGCACTACCCCAGTACTTC.